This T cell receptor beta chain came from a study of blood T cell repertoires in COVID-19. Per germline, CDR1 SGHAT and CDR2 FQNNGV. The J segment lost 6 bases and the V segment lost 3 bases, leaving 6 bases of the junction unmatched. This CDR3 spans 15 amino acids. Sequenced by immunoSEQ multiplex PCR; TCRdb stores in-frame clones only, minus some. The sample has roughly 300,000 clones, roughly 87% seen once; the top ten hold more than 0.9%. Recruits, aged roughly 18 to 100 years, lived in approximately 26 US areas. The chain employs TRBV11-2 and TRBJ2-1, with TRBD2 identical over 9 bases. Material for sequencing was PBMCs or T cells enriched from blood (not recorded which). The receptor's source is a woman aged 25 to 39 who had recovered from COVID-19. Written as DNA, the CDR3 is TGTGCCAGCAGCTTCGGACTAGCGTCGGGCAATGAGCAGTTCTTC. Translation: CASSFGLASGNEQFF.